Sequencing of this T cell receptor (beta chain) was carried out in a study of cytomegalovirus exposure and HLA in healthy donors. Findings and caveats of the study: Rates of TCR association differed by HLA locus in a later analysis, with DRB1 highest and HLA-C lowest. Most subjects had HLA-A and HLA-B alleles reportedly predicted accurately by TCR beta sequences.

Vbeta (60) and Jbeta (13) primers were used in the PCR. Using immunoSEQ multiplex PCR, the repertoire was profiled, and TCRdb retains in-frame clones only, with some absent. This sample contains under 65,000 clones. Trimming pared 1 base from V and 0 bases from J, leaving 3 bases between. The germline V gene encodes CDR1 SEHNR and CDR2 FQNEAQ (reference sequence). The CDR3 consists of 13 residues. As concerns this clone: Its antigen is currently unknown.

While unrecorded immune exposures were likely, the donors were nominally healthy when sampled. Material: PBMCs. This sequence was found in a woman in her late teens or twenties in good health and CMV-seronegative. The J gene is TRBJ1-1, the V gene TRBV7-9; unclear D gene. CDR3 nucleotides: TGTGCCAGCAGCTTAGTATTGAACACTGAAGCTTTCTTT. As protein: CASSLVLNTEAFF.